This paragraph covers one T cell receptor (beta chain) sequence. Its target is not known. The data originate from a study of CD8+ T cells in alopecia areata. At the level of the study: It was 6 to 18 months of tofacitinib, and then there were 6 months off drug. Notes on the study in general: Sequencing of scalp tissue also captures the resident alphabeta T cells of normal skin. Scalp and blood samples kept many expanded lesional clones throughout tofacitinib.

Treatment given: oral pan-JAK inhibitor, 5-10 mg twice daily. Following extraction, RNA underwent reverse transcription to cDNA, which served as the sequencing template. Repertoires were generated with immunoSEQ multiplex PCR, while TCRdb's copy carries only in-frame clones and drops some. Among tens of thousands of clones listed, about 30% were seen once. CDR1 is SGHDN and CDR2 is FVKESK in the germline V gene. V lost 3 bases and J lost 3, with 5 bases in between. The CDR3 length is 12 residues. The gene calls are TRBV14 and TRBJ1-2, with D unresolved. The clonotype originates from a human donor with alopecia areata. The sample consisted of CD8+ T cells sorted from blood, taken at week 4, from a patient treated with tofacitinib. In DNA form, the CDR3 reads TGTGCCAGCAGCCAGGGGTACTATGGCTACACCTTC. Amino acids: CASSQGYYGYTF.